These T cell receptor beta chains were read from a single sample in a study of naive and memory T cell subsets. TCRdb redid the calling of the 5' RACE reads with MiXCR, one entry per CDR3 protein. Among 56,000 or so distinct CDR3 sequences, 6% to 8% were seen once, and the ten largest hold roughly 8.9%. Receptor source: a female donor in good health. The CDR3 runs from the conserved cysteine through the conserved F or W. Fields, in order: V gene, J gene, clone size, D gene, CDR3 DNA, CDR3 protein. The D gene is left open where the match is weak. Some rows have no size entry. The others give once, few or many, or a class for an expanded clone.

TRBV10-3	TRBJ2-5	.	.	TGTGCCATCAGGGGGGGAGCCCTCCAAGAGACCCAGTACTTC	CAIRGGALQETQYF
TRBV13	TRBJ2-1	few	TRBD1	TGTGCCAGCAGCACACTACAGGGGCGCGCCTACAATGAGCAGTTCTTC	CASSTLQGRAYNEQFF
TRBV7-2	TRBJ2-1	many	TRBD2	TGTGCCAGCAGCTTAGCGGGGGGGAGGGTTGAGCAGTTCTTC	CASSLAGGRVEQFF
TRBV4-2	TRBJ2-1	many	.	TGTGCCAGCAGCCCGGGGATTGCGGGGCGACGCAATGAGCAGTTCTTC	CASSPGIAGRRNEQFF
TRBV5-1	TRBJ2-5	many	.	TGCGCCAGCAGCACCCAAGAGACCCAGTACTTC	CASSTQETQYF
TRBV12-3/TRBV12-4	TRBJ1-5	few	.	TGTGCCAGCAGTTTTAGCCAGCTCAATCAGCCCCAGCATTTT	CASSFSQLNQPQHF
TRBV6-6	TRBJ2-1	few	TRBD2	TGTGCCAGCAGTTCGCACCAGGAGGGAGGGTCCAATGAGCAGTTCTTC	CASSSHQEGGSNEQFF
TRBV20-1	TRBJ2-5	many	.	TGCAGTGCTAGACCACCCCCACAAGAGACCCAGTACTTC	CSARPPPQETQYF
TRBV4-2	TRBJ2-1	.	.	TGTGCCAGCAGTCCAGGCTACGCTAAGAATGAGCAGTTCTTC	CASSPGYAKNEQFF
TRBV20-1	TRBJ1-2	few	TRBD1	TGCAGTGCTAGAGGACAGGGAATTTATGGCTACACCTTC	CSARGQGIYGYTF
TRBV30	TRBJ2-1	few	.	TGTGCCTGGGCGCGGGACCTTTGGGATGAGCAGTTCTTC	CAWARDLWDEQFF
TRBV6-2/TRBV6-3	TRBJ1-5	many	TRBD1	TGTGCCAGCAGTTTGACAGGGGGCCATTATAGCAATCAGCCCCAGCATTTT	CASSLTGGHYSNQPQHF
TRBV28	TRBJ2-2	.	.	TGTGCCAGCAGTTTAACGGCCCCGGGATTTTTAACCGGGGAGCTGTTTTTT	CASSLTAPGFLTGELFF
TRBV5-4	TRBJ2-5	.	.	TGTGCCAGCAGCCGGGACCGCCCCGAGACCCAGTACTTC	CASSRDRPETQYF
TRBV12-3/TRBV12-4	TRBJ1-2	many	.	TGTGCCAGCAGTTTAATCTTGCCTGGACAGTTCTATGGCTACACCTTC	CASSLILPGQFYGYTF
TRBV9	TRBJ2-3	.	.	TGTGCCAGCAGCCCTAGACTGGCGGGGTCTTTTCATTATACGCAGTATTTT	CASSPRLAGSFHYTQYF
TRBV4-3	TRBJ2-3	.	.	TGCGCCAGCAGCCAAAGGGGAGACGTGGCAGATACGCAGTATTTT	CASSQRGDVADTQYF